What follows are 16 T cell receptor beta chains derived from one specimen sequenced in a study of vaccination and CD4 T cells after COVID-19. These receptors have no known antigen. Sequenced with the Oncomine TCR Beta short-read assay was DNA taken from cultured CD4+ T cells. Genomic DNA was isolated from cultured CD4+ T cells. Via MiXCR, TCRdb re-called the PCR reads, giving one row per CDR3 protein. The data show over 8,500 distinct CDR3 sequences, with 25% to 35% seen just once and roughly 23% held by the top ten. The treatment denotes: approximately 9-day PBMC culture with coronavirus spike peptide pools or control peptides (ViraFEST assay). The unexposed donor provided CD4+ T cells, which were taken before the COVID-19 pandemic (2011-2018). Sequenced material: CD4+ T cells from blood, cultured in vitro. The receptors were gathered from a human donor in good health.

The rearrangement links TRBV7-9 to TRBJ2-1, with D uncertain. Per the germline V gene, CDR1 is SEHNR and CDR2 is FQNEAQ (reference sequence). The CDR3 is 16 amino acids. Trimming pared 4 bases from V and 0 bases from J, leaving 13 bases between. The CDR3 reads CASSSNFGVSYNEQFF. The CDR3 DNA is TGTGCCAGCAGCTCCAACTTTGGGGTCTCCTACAATGAGCAGTTCTTC.

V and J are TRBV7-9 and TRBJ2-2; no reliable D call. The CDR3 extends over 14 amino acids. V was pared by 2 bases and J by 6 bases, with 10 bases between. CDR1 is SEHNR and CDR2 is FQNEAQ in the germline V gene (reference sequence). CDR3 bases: TGTGCCAGCAGCTTATCACAAACTCCCGGGGAGCTGTTTTTT. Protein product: CASSLSQTPGELFF.

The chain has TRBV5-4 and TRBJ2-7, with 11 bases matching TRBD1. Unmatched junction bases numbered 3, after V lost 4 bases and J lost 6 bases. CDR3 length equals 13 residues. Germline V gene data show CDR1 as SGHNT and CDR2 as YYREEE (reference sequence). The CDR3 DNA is TGTGCCAGCAGCCCGGGGACAGGGGGCGAGCAGTACTTC. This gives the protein CASSPGTGGEQYF.

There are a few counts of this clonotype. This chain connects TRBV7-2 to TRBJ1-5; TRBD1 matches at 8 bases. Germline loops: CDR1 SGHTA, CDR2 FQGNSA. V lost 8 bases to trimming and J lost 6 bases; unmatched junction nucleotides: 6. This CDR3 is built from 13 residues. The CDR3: CASADRDGQPQHF. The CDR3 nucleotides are TGTGCCAGCGCGGACAGGGATGGTCAGCCCCAGCATTTT.

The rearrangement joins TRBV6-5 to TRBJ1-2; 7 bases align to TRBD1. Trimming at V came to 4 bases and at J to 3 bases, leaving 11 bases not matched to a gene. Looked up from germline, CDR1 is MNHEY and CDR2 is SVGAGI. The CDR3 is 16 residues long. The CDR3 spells CASSSPSRGTDYGYTF. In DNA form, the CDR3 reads TGTGCCAGCAGTTCCCCCTCAAGAGGGACAGACTATGGCTACACCTTC.

The CDR3 loop is CASSKTRTVRDTQYF. The CDR3 bases are TGTGCCAGCAGCAAAACCAGGACAGTCAGAGATACGCAGTATTTT. This sequence joins TRBV6-4 and TRBJ2-3; D possibly corresponds to TRBD1 (6 bases). Germline V gene sequence: CDR1 MRHNA, CDR2 SNTAGT. The CDR3 covers 15 residues. V dropped 6 bases and J dropped 5 bases, with 18 bases sitting between them.

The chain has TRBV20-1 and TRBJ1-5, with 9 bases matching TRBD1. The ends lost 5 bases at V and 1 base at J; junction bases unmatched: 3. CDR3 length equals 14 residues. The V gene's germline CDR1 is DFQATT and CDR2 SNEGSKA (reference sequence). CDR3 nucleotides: TGCAGTGCTCCCGGGACAGGGAGCAATCAGCCCCAGCATTTT. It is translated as CSAPGTGSNQPQHF.

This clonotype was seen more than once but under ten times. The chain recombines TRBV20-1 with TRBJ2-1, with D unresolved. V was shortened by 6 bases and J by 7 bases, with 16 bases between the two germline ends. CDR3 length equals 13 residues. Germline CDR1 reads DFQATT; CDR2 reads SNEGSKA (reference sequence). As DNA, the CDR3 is TGCAGTGCCGTGCTGGCGAGGAGAAATGAGCAGTTCTTC. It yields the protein CSAVLARRNEQFF.

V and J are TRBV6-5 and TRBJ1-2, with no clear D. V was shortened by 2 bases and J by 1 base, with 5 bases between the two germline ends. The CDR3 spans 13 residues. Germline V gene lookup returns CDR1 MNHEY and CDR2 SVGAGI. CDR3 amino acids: CASSYVDNYGYTF. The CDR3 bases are TGTGCCAGCAGTTACGTAGATAACTATGGCTACACCTTC.

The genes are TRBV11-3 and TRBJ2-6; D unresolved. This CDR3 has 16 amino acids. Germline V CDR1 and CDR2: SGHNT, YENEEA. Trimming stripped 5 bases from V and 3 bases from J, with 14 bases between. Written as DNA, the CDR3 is TGTGCCAGCAGCCACAGCCGGAACGGTGGGGCCAACGTCCTGACTTTC. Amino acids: CASSHSRNGGANVLTF.

The DNA for the CDR3 is TGCAGTGCTAGAGTGAGGCTAGCGGGAGCAGGCAATGAGCAGTTCTTC. It translates to CSARVRLAGAGNEQFF. The chain has TRBV20-1 and TRBJ2-1; 10 bases match TRBD2. The CDR3 has 16 residues. CDR1 is DFQATT, CDR2 SNEGSKA, per germline (reference sequence). Losses at the gene ends were 1 base for V and 6 bases for J; bases not matched to a gene: 9.

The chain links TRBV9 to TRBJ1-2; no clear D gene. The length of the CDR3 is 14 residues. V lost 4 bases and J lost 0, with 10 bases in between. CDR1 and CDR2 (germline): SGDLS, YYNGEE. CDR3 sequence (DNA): TGTGCCAGCAGCCCCAGGTTAGCTAACTATGGCTACACCTTC. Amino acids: CASSPRLANYGYTF.

CDR3 region: CSARDRGFLGSPLHF. CDR3 DNA: TGCAGTGCCCGGGACAGGGGTTTTTTGGGTTCACCCCTCCACTTT. This chain joins TRBV20-1 and TRBJ1-6; 10 nucleotides agree with TRBD1. The V and J ends lost 6 bases and 9 bases, in that order; junction bases with no gene match: 11. The CDR3 consists of 15 residues. CDR1 DFQATT and CDR2 SNEGSKA come from the germline V gene (reference sequence).

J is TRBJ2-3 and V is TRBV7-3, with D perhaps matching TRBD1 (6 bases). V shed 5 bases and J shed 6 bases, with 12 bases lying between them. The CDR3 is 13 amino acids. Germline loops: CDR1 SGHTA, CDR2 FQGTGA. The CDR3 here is CASSPGGLDTQYF. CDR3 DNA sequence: TGTGCCAGCAGCCCTGGGGGCCTCGATACGCAGTATTTT.

CDR3 region: CASSSPPLLAGGEKQYF. DNA for the CDR3: TGTGCCAGCAGTTCCCCCCCATTACTAGCGGGGGGGGAAAAGCAGTACTTC. The chain employs TRBV6-2 or TRBV6-3 and TRBJ2-7; 13 bases align to TRBD2. V shed 4 bases and J 8 bases; nucleotides not matched to a gene: 14. Germline V lookup: CDR1 MNHEY, CDR2 SVGEGT. The CDR3 spans 17 residues.

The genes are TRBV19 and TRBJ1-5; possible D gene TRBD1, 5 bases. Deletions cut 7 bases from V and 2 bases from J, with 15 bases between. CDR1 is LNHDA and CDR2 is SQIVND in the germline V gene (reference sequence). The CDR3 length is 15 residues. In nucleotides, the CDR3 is TGTGCCAGTACCCTCCTCGTGGGGGGCAATCAGCCCCAGCATTTT. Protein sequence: CASTLLVGGNQPQHF. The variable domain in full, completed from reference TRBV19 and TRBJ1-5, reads DGGITQSPKYLFRKEGQNVTLSCEQNLNHDAMYWYRQDPGQGLRLIYYSQIVNDFQKGDIAEGYSVSREKKESFPLTVTSAQKNPTAFYLCASTLLVGGNQPQHFGDGTRLSIL.